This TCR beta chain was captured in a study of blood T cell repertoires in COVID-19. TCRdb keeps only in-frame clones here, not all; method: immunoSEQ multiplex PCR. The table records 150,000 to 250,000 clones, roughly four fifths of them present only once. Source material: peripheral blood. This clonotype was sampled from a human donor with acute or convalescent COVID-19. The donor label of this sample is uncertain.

CDR3 loop: CAWSVRRGGGNQPQHF. DNA of the CDR3: TGTGCCTGGAGTGTAAGAAGGGGCGGCGGCAATCAGCCCCAGCATTTT. The gene calls are TRBV30 and TRBJ1-5; maybe TRBD1 (5 bases). Looked up from germline, CDR1 is GTSNPN and CDR2 is SVGIG (reference sequence). This CDR3 region has 16 residues. V was shortened by 0 bases and J by 2 bases, with 14 bases between the two germline ends.